Listed here is a single T cell receptor beta chain. Its antigen remains unknown. This sample is part of a study of neoadjuvant anti-PD-1 for oral cavity cancer. Study background: Before surgery, most patients got three to four biweekly 3 mg/kg nivolumab doses. General study results and limits: Each response group had just a few patients in TCR analyses. Post-nivolumab, blood T cell clonality was significantly elevated in non-responders.

The CDR3 runs 15 residues. Germline V gene data show CDR1 as SGDLS and CDR2 as YYNGEE. Trimming cost V 3 bases and J 4 bases, with 16 bases left between them. The assay was immunoSEQ multiplex PCR, and TCRdb's table has in-frame clones only and misses some. The sample includes thousands of clones, approximately 67% of them seen just once. The sample's time point: after neoadjuvant nivolumab, at surgical resection. Patients had newly diagnosed, untreated stage II-IVA oral cavity squamous cell carcinoma. This TCR was recovered from a person aged 35-79 years with oral cavity squamous cell carcinoma. Sequenced here: PBMCs, sampled after nivolumab (anti-PD-1) treatment. V usage is TRBV9 and J usage is TRBJ1-2; D is perhaps TRBD1 (6 bases). The CDR3 region has the DNA TGTGCCAGCAGCGGGACGAAGCGCAGGGGCTATGGCTACACCTTC. It translates to CASSGTKRRGYGYTF.